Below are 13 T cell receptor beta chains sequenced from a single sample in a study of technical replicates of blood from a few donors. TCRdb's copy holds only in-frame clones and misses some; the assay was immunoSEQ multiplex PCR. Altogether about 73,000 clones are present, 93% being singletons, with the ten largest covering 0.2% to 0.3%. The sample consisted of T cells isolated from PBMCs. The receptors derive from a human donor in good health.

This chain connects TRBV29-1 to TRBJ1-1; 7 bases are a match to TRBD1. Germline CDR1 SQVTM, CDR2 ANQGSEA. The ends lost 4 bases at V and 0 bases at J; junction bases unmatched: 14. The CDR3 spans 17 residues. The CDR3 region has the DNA TGCAGCGTTGGGGAACATCCGGGACAGCGATTGAACACTGAAGCTTTCTTT. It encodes CSVGEHPGQRLNTEAFF.

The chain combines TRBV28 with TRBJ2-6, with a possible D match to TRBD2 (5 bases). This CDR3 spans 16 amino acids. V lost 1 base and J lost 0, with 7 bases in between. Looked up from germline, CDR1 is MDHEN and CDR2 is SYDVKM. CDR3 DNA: TGTGCCAGCAGTTTATTGGCGGGCTCTGGGGCCAACGTCCTGACTTTC. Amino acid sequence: CASSLLAGSGANVLTF.

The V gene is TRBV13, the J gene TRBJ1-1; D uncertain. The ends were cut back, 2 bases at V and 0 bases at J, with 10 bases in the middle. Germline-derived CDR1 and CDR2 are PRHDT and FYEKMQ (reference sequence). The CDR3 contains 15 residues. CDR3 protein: CASSLYPTVNTEAFF. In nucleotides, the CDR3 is TGTGCCAGCAGCTTATATCCCACAGTGAACACTGAAGCTTTCTTT.

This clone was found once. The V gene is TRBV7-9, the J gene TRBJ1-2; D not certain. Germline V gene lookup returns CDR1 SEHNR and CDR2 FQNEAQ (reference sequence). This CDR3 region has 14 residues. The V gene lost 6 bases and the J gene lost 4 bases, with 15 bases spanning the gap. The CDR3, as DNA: TGTGCCAGCAGTCGAACCGAGTCGGGCTATGGCTACACCTTC. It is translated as CASSRTESGYGYTF.

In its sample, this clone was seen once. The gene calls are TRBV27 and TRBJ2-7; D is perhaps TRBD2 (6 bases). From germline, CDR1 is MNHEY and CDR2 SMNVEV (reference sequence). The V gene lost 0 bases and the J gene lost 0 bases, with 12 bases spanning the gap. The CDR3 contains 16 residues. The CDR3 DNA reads TGTGCCAGCAGTTTATCGTCCTGGGACTTCTCCTACGAGCAGTACTTC. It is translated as CASSLSSWDFSYEQYF.

The CDR3 bases are TGTGCCAGCAGTTCCTCAGGGGGCGGTGAAAAACTGTTTTTT. Its translation: CASSSSGGGEKLFF. The chain couples TRBV28 to TRBJ1-4; 8 bases line up with TRBD1. The CDR3 is made up of 14 amino acids. J gave up 7 bases and V 4 bases, and 5 bases lay outside the gene matches. CDR1 and CDR2 (germline): MDHEN, SYDVKM.

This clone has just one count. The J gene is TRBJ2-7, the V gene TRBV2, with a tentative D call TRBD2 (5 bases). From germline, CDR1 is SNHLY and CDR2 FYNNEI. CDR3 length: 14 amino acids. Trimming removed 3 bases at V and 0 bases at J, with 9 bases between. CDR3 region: CASSERRGSYEQYF. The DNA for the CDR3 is TGTGCCAGCAGTGAGAGACGGGGCTCCTACGAGCAGTACTTC.

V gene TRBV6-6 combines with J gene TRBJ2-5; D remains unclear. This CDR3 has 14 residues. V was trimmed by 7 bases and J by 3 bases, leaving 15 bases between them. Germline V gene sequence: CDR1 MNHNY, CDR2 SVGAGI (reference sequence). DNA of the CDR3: TGTGCCAGCAAAGGTTTCGAGGATAAAGAGACCCAGTACTTC. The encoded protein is CASKGFEDKETQYF.

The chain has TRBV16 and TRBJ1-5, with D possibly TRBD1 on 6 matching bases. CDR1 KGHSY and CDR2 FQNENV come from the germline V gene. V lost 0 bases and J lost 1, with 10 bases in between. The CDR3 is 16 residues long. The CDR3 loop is CASSQSGQGSNQPQHF. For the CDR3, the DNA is TGTGCCAGCAGCCAATCGGGCCAGGGGAGCAATCAGCCCCAGCATTTT.

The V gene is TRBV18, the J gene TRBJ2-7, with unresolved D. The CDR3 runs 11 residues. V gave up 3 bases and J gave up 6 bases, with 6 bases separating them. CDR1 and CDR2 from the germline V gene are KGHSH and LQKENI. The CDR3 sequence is CASSPAAEQYF. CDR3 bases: TGTGCCAGCTCACCGGCCGCCGAGCAGTACTTC.

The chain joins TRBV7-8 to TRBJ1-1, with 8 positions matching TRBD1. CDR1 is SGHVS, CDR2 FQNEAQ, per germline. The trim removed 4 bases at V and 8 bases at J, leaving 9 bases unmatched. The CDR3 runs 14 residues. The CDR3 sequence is CASSSTGTGSEAFF. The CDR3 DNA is TGTGCCAGCAGCTCGACCGGGACAGGAAGCGAAGCTTTCTTT.

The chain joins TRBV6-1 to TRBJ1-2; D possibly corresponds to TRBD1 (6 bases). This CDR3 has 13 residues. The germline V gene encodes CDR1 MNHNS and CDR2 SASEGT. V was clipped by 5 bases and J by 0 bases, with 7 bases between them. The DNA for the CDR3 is TGTGCCAGCAGTCCAGGGGCTAACTATGGCTACACCTTC. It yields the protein CASSPGANYGYTF.

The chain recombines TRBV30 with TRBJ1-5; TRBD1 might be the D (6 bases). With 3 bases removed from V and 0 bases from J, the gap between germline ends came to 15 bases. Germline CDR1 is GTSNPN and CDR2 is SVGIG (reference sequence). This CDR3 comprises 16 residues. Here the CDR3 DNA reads TGTGCCTGGAGCGAGGGGGGGCAGGCTAGCAATCAGCCCCAGCATTTT. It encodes CAWSEGGQASNQPQHF.